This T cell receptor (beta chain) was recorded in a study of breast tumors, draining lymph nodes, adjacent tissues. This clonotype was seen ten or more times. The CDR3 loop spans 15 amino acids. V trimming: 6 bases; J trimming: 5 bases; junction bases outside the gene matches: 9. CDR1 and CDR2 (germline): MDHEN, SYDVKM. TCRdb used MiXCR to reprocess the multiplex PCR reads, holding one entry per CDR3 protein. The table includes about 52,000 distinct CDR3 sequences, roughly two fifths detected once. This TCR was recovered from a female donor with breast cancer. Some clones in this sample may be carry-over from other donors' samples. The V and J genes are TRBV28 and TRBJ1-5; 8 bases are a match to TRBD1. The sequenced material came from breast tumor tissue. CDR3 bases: TGTGCCAGCAGCTCGGGACAGGTGGGTGATCAGCCCCAGCATTTT. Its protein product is CASSSGQVGDQPQHF.